The next 23 T cell receptor beta chains were all read from a single sample in a study of shared clonotypes between healthy human individuals. TCRdb's table, derived via immunoSEQ multiplex PCR, lists solely in-frame clones and lacks some. The sample has around 1.9 million clones; around 93% are singletons. Selected positively for CCR7 and CD45RO-negative, naive CD8 cells excluded terminally differentiated effector memory CD45RA+ cells. The sequencing input was naive CD8+ T cells from PBMCs. All receptors derive from a man aged 18 to 35 in good health. Some clones in this sample may be carry-over from other donors' samples.

The chain carries TRBV27 and TRBJ2-7; TRBD1 agrees at 12 bases. Losses at the gene ends were 0 bases for V and 3 bases for J; bases not matched to a gene: 6. The CDR3 is 17 residues long. Per germline, CDR1 MNHEY and CDR2 SMNVEV (reference sequence). CDR3 coding DNA: TGTGCCAGCAGTTTATCGGATGGGGACAGGGGGCTCTACGAGCAGTACTTC. Amino acids: CASSLSDGDRGLYEQYF.

The chain joins TRBV28 to TRBJ2-5; the match to TRBD1 covers 9 bases. Germline CDR1 MDHEN, CDR2 SYDVKM. Germline trimming cut 2 bases from V and 4 bases from J; bases unmatched to any gene: 8. CDR3 length: 16 amino acids. The CDR3 coding sequence is TGTGCCAGCAGTTTACCTTGGACAGGGGAACGAGAGACCCAGTACTTC. It codes for CASSLPWTGERETQYF.

V gene TRBV11-2 combines with J gene TRBJ1-1; 9 nucleotides align to TRBD1. Trimming removed 1 base from V and 6 bases from J; junction bases left unmatched: 12. Germline-derived CDR1 and CDR2 are SGHAT and FQNNGV. The CDR3 totals 17 residues. For the CDR3, the DNA is TGTGCCAGCAGCTTAGGCAGGACAGGGGTCCCTAAATCTGAAGCTTTCTTT. Translation gives CASSLGRTGVPKSEAFF.

The V call is TRBV27, the J call TRBJ2-7, with 9 bases lining up with TRBD1. The CDR3 totals 14 residues. The V gene end was trimmed by 10 bases and the J gene end by 0 bases; junction bases not matched to a gene: 7. Germline values: CDR1 MNHEY, CDR2 SMNVEV (reference sequence). The DNA of the CDR3 is TGTGCCACCTCCTGGGACAGGGCCTCCTACGAGCAGTACTTC. Translating it yields CATSWDRASYEQYF.

V gene TRBV14 combines with J gene TRBJ1-3; D is unresolved. Germline V gene lookup returns CDR1 SGHDN and CDR2 FVKESK. With 1 base removed from V and 0 bases from J, the gap between germline ends came to 7 bases. This CDR3 is 15 amino acids long. The CDR3 coding sequence is TGTGCCAGCAGCCAAGGACGGGACTCTGGAAACACCATATATTTT. Amino acid sequence: CASSQGRDSGNTIYF. Filled out from reference TRBV14 and TRBJ1-3, the complete variable domain reads EAGVTQFPSHSVIEKGQTVTLRCDPISGHDNLYWYRRVMGKEIKFLLHFVKESKQDESGMPNNRFLAERTGGTYSTLKVQPAELEDSGVYFCASSQGRDSGNTIYFGEGSWLTVV.

V usage is TRBV28 and J usage is TRBJ1-3; D gene unclear. The ends were cut back, 5 bases at V and 0 bases at J, with 5 bases in the middle. The CDR3 is 13 residues long. CDR1 MDHEN and CDR2 SYDVKM come from the germline V gene. The CDR3 nucleotides read TGTGCCAGCAGTCGGGCCTCTGGAAACACCATATATTTT. Protein product: CASSRASGNTIYF.

This chain connects TRBV25-1 to TRBJ2-7; perhaps TRBD1 as D (7 bases). Trimming pared 6 bases from V and 5 bases from J, leaving 23 bases between. The CDR3 loop spans 16 amino acids. Germline loops: CDR1 MGHDK, CDR2 SYGVNS. CDR3 sequence reads: CASSQRNRGGIDEQYF. CDR3 DNA sequence: TGTGCCAGCAGCCAGAGAAACAGGGGAGGTATCGACGAGCAGTACTTC.

The V call is TRBV7-6, the J call TRBJ2-3; 9 nucleotides agree with TRBD2. CDR1 SGHVS and CDR2 FNYEAQ come from the germline V gene. The CDR3 contains 17 residues. Trimming cost V 1 base and J 2 bases; bases outside gene matches: 7. Here the CDR3 DNA reads TGTGCCAGCAGCTTAGTGCTAGCGGGGATATTCACAGATACGCAGTATTTT. Its protein is CASSLVLAGIFTDTQYF. Full variable domain (rest looked up from reference TRBV7-6 and TRBJ2-3): GAGVSQSPRYKVTKRGQDVALRCDPISGHVSLYWYRQALGQGPEFLTYFNYEAQQDKSGLPNDRFSAERPEGSISTLTIQRTEQRDSAMYRCASSLVLAGIFTDTQYFGPGTRLTVL.

This clone was detected only a few times. V usage is TRBV7-9 and J usage is TRBJ1-1, with unresolved D. CDR1 SEHNR and CDR2 FQNEAQ come from the germline V gene (reference sequence). CDR3 length: 14 residues. Trimming took 5 bases from V and 0 from J, leaving 10 bases between them. The CDR3 DNA is TGTGCCAGCAGCCCGCCAGCTATGAACACTGAAGCTTTCTTT. As protein: CASSPPAMNTEAFF.

This clone appeared a single time. The chain combines TRBV9 with TRBJ2-7; possibly TRBD1 for D (8 bases). The length of the CDR3 is 14 residues. Germline CDR1 SGDLS, CDR2 YYNGEE. Trimming removed 4 bases from V and 4 bases from J, with 15 bases in between. CDR3 residues: CASSLTGGGYEQYF. DNA of the CDR3: TGTGCCAGCAGCCTCACAGGGGGGGGATACGAGCAGTACTTC.

V usage is TRBV7-9 and J usage is TRBJ2-7, with TRBD1 identical over 9 bases. The V gene's germline CDR1 is SEHNR and CDR2 FQNEAQ (reference sequence). CDR3 length: 14 residues. J gave up 7 bases and V 5 bases, and 9 bases lay outside the gene matches. DNA of the CDR3: TGTGCCAGCAGCCCTGTGGACAGGGGCCCTGAGCAGTACTTC. Amino acid sequence: CASSPVDRGPEQYF.

The chain employs TRBV5-1 and TRBJ1-1; D gene unclear. Looked up from germline, CDR1 is SGHRS and CDR2 is YFSETQ. The CDR3 is made up of 12 amino acids. The germline V and J ends were trimmed by 5 bases and 1 base, with 6 bases remaining between them. This CDR3 is CASRAENTEAFF. The CDR3 coding sequence is TGCGCCAGCAGAGCAGAGAACACTGAAGCTTTCTTT.

The chain recombines TRBV9 with TRBJ2-3; 8 bases fit TRBD2. Germline V lookup: CDR1 SGDLS, CDR2 YYNGEE. Unmatched junction bases numbered 9, after V lost 10 bases and J lost 2 bases. This CDR3 contains 14 residues. The CDR3 nucleotides are TGTGCCGCCCGTAGCGGGATTAACACAGATACGCAGTATTTT. Its translation is CAARSGINTDTQYF.

The chain employs TRBV7-2 and TRBJ2-3, with 7 nucleotides matching TRBD2. Trimming took 5 bases from V and 1 from J; bases not matched to a gene: 12. The CDR3 is 17 residues long. Germline CDR1 reads SGHTA; CDR2 reads FQGNSA. The CDR3 nucleotides are TGTGCCAGCAGCCTCAGGACTAGTTGGGATGGCACAGATACGCAGTATTTT. It codes for CASSLRTSWDGTDTQYF.

The rearrangement links TRBV4-1 to TRBJ2-1, with 10 nucleotides matching TRBD2. The trim removed 1 base at V and 8 bases at J, leaving 11 bases unmatched. The CDR3 spans 17 residues. CDR1 is MGHRA and CDR2 is YSYEKL in the germline V gene. The CDR3 region is CASSQVIGTSVSHEQFF. The CDR3 coding sequence is TGCGCCAGCAGCCAAGTTATAGGGACTAGCGTTTCTCATGAGCAGTTCTTC.

The rearrangement joins TRBV28 to TRBJ2-7; 9 bases line up with TRBD1. Germline V gene data show CDR1 as MDHEN and CDR2 as SYDVKM. Germline trimming cut 4 bases from V and 6 bases from J; bases unmatched to any gene: 7. This CDR3 has 14 amino acids. The DNA of the CDR3 is TGTGCCAGCAGTTCAACAGGGGGCTCTCCCGAGCAGTACTTC. Its protein is CASSSTGGSPEQYF. Variable domain in full (rest from reference TRBV28 and TRBJ2-7): DVKVTQSSRYLVKRTGEKVFLECVQDMDHENMFWYRQDPGLGLRLIYFSYDVKMKEKGDIPEGYSVSREKKERFSLILESASTNQTSMYLCASSSTGGSPEQYFGPGTRLTVT.

This clone was counted a few times. The gene calls are TRBV4-1 and TRBJ1-1; D perhaps matches TRBD1 (6 bases). Germline lookup yields CDR1 MGHRA and CDR2 YSYEKL. The CDR3 runs 15 residues. V lost 1 base and J lost 5, with 14 bases in between. The CDR3 loop is CASSQGRGARTEAFF. The CDR3 nucleotides are TGCGCCAGCAGCCAAGGTCGGGGGGCGAGGACTGAAGCTTTCTTT.

This chain uses TRBV4-2 with TRBJ2-3; 7 bases match TRBD2. After removal of 2 bases from V and 0 bases from J, the junction contained 5 bases not matched to a gene. This CDR3 has 16 amino acids. CDR1 and CDR2 (germline): LGHNA, YNFKEQ. CDR3 amino acids: CASSQFLAVSTDTQYF. In DNA, the CDR3 is TGTGCCAGCAGCCAATTCCTAGCGGTAAGCACAGATACGCAGTATTTT.

In its sample, this clone was seen once. The gene calls are TRBV14 and TRBJ1-2; D is ambiguous. This CDR3 has 15 amino acids. From germline, CDR1 is SGHDN and CDR2 FVKESK. Trimming pared 1 base from V and 10 bases from J, leaving 19 bases between. CDR3 amino acids: CASSQGVGSLAPYTF. DNA of the CDR3: TGTGCCAGCAGCCAAGGAGTTGGGTCTCTCGCTCCCTACACCTTC.

The chain couples TRBV27 to TRBJ2-7; 7 nucleotides agree with TRBD2. Germline CDR1 MNHEY, CDR2 SMNVEV (reference sequence). With 5 bases clipped from V and 3 bases from J, the junction kept 13 bases outside the gene matches. The CDR3 loop spans 16 amino acids. CDR3 bases: TGTGCCAGCAGTGAATCGGGAGGTTTAGGATACTACGAGCAGTACTTC. Translation gives CASSESGGLGYYEQYF.

The rearrangement joins TRBV7-9 to TRBJ2-7; 7 positions match TRBD1. The CDR3 is made up of 15 amino acids. Per germline, CDR1 SEHNR and CDR2 FQNEAQ (reference sequence). The V gene end was trimmed by 4 bases and the J gene end by 3 bases; junction bases not matched to a gene: 9. In DNA form, the CDR3 reads TGTGCCAGCAGCTCCGAGGGGGCGAGTATCTACGAGCAGTACTTC. Translated: CASSSEGASIYEQYF.

The sample holds a few counts of this clone. The sample holds other DNA sequences that translate to the same CDR3. The genes are TRBV6-1 and TRBJ1-5, with TRBD1 identical over 7 bases. CDR1 is MNHNS, CDR2 SASEGT, per germline. V shed 6 bases, J shed 2 bases, and the junction held 4 bases outside the gene matches. The CDR3 consists of 14 residues. The CDR3 DNA reads as TGTGCCAGCAGAGACACAGGGGGCAATCAGCCCCAGCATTTT. It codes for CASRDTGGNQPQHF.

The chain combines TRBV30 with TRBJ2-3; TRBD2 matches 7 bases. The CDR3 covers 16 residues. From germline, CDR1 is GTSNPN and CDR2 SVGIG (reference sequence). J lost 4 bases, V lost 5 bases, and 15 bases had no gene match. Written as DNA, the CDR3 is TGTGCCTGGCGAAGCTGGCGCGGCGGGGGAGCAGATACGCAGTATTTT. Translation: CAWRSWRGGGADTQYF.